This T cell receptor beta chain was obtained from a study of Graves' ophthalmopathy and Graves' hyperthyroidism. Study-wide context: Calling hyperthyroidism stable required that no ophthalmopathy show up within 18 months of follow-up. Study results and caveats: Most thyroid-expanded clonotypes exceeding 0.001 frequency were also found in blood.

Only newly diagnosed hyperthyroidism patients aged 18 to 65, with under 2 months' duration, were enrolled. If patients had other autoimmune diseases, uncontrolled infections, pregnancy or lactation, they were excluded. This CDR3 has 15 residues. Between the trimmed V and J ends, which lost 1 base and 9 bases, there was a span of 13 bases. CDR1 and CDR2 from the germline V gene are SNHLY and FYNNEI. RNA transcripts provided the template for amplifying TCR beta CDR3 regions. First-round RT-PCR used HTBI primers; second-round multiplex PCR followed. TCRdb called the multiplex PCR reads again in MiXCR, with one record for every CDR3 protein. The sample lists roughly 1.1 million distinct CDR3 sequences; about two fifths were seen once. The table lists this clonotype with a few counts. Its antigen is not identified.

The V call is TRBV2, the J call TRBJ1-6, with a tentative D call TRBD1 (5 bases). The sequence was obtained from an adult man with Graves' hyperthyroidism. The specimen was peripheral blood or thyroid tissue (not recorded which). CDR3 bases: TGTGCCAGCAGTGAAGGGTTAGGGGCTACTTCACCCCTCCACTTT. Residues: CASSEGLGATSPLHF.